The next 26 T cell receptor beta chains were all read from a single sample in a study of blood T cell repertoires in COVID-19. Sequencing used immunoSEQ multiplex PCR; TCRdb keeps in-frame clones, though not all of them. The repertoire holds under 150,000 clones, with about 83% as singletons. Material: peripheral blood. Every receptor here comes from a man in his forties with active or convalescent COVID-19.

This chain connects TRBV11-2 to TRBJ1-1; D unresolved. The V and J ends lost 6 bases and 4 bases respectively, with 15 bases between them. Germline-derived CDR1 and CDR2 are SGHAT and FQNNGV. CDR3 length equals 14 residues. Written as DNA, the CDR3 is TGTGCCAGCAGTCGATCGGCGGGGAGCACTGAAGCTTTCTTT. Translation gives CASSRSAGSTEAFF.

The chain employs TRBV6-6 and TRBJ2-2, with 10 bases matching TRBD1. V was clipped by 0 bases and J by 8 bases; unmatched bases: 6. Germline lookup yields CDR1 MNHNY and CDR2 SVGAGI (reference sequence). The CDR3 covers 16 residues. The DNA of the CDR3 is TGTGCCAGCAGTTACTCTGACAGGGGGCGCCCGGGGGAGCTGTTTTTT. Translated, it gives CASSYSDRGRPGELFF.

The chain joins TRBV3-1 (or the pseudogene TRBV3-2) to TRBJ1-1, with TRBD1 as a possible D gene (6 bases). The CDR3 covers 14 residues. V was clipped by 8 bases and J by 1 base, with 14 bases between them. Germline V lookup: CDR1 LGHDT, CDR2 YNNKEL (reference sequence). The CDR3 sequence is CASGTQGPNTEAFF. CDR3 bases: TGTGCCAGCGGTACACAGGGCCCGAACACTGAAGCTTTCTTT.

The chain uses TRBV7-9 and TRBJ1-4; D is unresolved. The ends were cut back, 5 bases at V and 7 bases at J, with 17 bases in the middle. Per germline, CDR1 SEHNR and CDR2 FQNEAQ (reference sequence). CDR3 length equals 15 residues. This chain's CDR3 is CASSLRMAGTEKLFF. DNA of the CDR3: TGTGCCAGCAGCCTACGGATGGCAGGAACTGAAAAACTGTTTTTT. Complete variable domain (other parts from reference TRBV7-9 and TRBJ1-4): DTGVSQNPRHKITKRGQNVTFRCDPISEHNRLYWYRQTLGQGPEFLTYFQNEAQLEKSRLLSDRFSAERPKGSFSTLEIQRTEQGDSAMYLCASSLRMAGTEKLFFGSGTQLSVL.

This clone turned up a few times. For the CDR3, the DNA is TGTGCGGACGACAGGCCTCAAGAGCAGTACTTC. This sequence encodes CADDRPQEQYF. V and J are TRBV21-1 and TRBJ2-7; the table gives TRBD1 as D, unverified against the DNA. TRBV21-1 is a documented pseudogene. This CDR3 region has 11 residues.

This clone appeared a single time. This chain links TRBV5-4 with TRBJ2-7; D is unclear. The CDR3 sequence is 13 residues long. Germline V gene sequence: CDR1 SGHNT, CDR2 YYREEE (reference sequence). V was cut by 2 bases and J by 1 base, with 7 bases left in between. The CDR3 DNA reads TGTGCCAGCAGCTTCCCAGAATCCTACGAGCAGTACTTC. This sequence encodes CASSFPESYEQYF.

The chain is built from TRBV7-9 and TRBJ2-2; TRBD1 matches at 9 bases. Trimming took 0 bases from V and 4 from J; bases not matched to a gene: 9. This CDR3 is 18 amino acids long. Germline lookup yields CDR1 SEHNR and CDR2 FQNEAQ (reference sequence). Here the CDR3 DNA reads TGTGCCAGCAGCTTAGCGCTAACAGGGGGCCGTAGCACCGGGGAGCTGTTTTTT. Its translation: CASSLALTGGRSTGELFF.

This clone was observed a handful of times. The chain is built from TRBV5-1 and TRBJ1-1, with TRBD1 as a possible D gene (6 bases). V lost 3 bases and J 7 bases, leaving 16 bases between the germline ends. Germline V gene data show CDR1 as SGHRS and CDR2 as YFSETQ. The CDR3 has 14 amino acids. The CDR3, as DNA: TGCGCCAGCAGCTGGTCAGGGGCTTGGGGTGAAGCTTTCTTT. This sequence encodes CASSWSGAWGEAFF.

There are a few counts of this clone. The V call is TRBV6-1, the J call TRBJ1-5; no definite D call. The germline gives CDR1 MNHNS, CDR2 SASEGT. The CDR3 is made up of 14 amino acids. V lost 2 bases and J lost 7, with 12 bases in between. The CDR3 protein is CASSETPATQPQHF. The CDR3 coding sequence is TGTGCCAGCAGTGAAACCCCAGCGACCCAGCCCCAGCATTTT.

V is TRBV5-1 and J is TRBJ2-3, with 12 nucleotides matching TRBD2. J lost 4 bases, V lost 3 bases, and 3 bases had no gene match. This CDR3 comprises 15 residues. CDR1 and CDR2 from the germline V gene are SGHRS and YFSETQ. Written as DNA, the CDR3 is TGCGCCAGCAGCTCTAGCGGGGGGGCCTCAGATACGCAGTATTTT. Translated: CASSSSGGASDTQYF.

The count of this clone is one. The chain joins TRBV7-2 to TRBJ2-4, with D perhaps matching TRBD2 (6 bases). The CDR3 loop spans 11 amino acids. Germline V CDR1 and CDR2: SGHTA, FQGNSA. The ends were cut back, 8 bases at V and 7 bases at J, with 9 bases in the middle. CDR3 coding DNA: TGTGCCAGCGTCGCGGGGAACATTCAGTACTTC. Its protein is CASVAGNIQYF.

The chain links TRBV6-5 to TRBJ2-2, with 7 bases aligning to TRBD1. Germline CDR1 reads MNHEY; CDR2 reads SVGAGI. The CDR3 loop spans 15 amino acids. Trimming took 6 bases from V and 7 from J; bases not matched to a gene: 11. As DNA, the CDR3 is TGTGCCAGCAGATTTCAACAGGGGAAGGTCGGGGAGCTGTTTTTT. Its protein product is CASRFQQGKVGELFF.

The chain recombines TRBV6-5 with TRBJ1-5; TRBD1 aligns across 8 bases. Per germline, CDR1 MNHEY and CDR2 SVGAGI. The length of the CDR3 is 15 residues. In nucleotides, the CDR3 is TGTGCGTCCGTTCAGGGGGCACGGGGCAATCAGCCCCAGCATTTT. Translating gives CASVQGARGNQPQHF.

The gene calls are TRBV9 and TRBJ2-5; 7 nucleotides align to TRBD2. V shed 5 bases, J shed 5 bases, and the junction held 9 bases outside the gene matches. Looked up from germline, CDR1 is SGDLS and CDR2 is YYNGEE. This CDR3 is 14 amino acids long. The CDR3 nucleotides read TGTGCCAGCAGTCCAACGAGCGGGGCGGAGACCCAGTACTTC. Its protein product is CASSPTSGAETQYF.

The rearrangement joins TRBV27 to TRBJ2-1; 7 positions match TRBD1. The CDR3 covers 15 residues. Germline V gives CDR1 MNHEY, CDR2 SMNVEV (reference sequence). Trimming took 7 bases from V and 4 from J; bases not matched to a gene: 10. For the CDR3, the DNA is TGTGCCAGCAACCATGGGACAGCAGTGTACAATGAGCAGTTCTTC. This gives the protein CASNHGTAVYNEQFF.

As DNA, the CDR3 is TGTGCCAGCAGCCCCCCGGGGGGACAAGAGACCCAGTACTTC. Amino acid sequence: CASSPPGGQETQYF. V gene TRBV7-9 combines with J gene TRBJ2-5; TRBD2 matches at 7 bases. The CDR3 runs to 14 residues. The junction had 5 bases not matched to a gene; V was cut back by 5 bases and J by 2 bases. CDR1 and CDR2 from the germline V gene are SEHNR and FQNEAQ (reference sequence).

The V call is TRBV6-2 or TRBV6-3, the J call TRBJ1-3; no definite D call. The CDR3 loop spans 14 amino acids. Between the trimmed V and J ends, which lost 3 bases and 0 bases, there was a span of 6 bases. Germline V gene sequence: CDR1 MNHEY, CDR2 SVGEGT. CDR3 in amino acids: CASSYDISGNTIYF. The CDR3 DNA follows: TGTGCCAGCAGTTATGACATCTCTGGAAACACCATATATTTT.

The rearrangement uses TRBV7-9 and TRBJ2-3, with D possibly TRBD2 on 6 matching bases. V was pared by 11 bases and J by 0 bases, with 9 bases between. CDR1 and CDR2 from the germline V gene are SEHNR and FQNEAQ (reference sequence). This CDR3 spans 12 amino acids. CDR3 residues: CAGDFSTDTQYF. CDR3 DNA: TGTGCCGGGGACTTCAGCACAGATACGCAGTATTTT.

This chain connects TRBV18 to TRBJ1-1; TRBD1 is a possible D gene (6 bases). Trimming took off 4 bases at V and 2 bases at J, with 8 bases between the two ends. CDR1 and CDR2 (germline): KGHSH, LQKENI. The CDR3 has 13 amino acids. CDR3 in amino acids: CASSLQGNTEAFF. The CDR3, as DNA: TGTGCCAGCTCACTACAGGGAAACACTGAAGCTTTCTTT.

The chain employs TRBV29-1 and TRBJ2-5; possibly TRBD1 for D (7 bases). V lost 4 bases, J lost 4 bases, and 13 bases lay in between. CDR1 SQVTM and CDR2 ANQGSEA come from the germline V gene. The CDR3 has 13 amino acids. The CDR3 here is CSVVEGAGETQYF. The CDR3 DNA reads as TGCAGCGTTGTGGAGGGGGCGGGAGAGACCCAGTACTTC. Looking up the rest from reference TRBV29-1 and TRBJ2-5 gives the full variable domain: SAVISQKPSRDICQRGTSLTIQCQVDSQVTMMFWYRQQPGQSLTLIATANQGSEATYESGFVIDKFPISRPNLTFSTLTVSNMSPEDSSIYLCSVVEGAGETQYFGPGTRLLVL.

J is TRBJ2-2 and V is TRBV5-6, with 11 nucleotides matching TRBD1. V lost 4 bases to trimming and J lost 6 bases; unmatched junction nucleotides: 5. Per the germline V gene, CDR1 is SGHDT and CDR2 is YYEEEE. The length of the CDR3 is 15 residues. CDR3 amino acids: CASSKGTGGAGELFF. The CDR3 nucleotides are TGTGCCAGCAGCAAAGGGACAGGGGGTGCCGGGGAGCTGTTTTTT.

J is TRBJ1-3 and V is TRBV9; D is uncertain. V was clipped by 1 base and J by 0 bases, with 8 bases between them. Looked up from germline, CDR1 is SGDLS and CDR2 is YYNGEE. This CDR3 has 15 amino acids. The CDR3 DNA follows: TGTGCCAGCAGCGTATTCCCGGGCTCTGGAAACACCATATATTTT. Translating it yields CASSVFPGSGNTIYF.

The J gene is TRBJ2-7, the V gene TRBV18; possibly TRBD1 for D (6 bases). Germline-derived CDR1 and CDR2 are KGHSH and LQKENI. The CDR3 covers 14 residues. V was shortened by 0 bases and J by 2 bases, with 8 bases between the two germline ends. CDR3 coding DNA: TGTGCCAGCTCACCACCGGCAGGGGCCTACGAGCAGTACTTC. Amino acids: CASSPPAGAYEQYF.

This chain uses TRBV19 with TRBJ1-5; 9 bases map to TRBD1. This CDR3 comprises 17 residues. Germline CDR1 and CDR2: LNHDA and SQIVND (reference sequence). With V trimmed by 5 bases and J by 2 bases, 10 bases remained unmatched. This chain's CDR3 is CASSPRLTGGGNQPQHF. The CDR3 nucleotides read TGTGCCAGTAGTCCCCGCCTGACAGGGGGAGGCAATCAGCCCCAGCATTTT.

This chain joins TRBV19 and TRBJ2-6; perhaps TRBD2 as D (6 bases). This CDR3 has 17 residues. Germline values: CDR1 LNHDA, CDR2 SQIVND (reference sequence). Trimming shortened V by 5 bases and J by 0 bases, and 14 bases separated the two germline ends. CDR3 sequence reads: CASSAGTAFSGANVLTF. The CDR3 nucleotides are TGTGCCAGTAGTGCCGGGACTGCCTTCTCTGGGGCCAACGTCCTGACTTTC.

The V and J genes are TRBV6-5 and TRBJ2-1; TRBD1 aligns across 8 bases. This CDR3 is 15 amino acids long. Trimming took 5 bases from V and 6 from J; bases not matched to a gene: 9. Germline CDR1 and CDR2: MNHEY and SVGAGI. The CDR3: CASSPRTGSPNEQFF. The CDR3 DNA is TGTGCCAGCAGTCCCAGGACAGGGTCGCCCAATGAGCAGTTCTTC.